Below are 4 T cell receptor beta chains sequenced from a single sample in a study of shared clonotypes between healthy human individuals. Measured with immunoSEQ multiplex PCR; TCRdb has only the in-frame clones, and not every one. This sample yields approximately 2.3 million clones, of which 90% to 95% are seen a single time; about 0.37% belongs to the top ten. The material sequenced was naive CD4+ T cells from PBMCs. As for subset: CD45RA+ positively selected. Receptors were obtained from a man aged 18 to 30 in good health. Some clones in this sample may be carry-over from other donors' samples.

The chain uses TRBV30 and TRBJ2-7; D gene uncertain. Germline V gene lookup returns CDR1 GTSNPN and CDR2 SVGIG (reference sequence). V lost 1 base, J lost 7 bases, and 8 bases lay in between. There are 11 residues in the CDR3. This CDR3 reads CAWSGPEEQYF. CDR3 DNA sequence: TGTGCCTGGAGTGGGCCTGAGGAGCAGTACTTC.

Only a few counts were recorded for this clone. This chain connects TRBV29-1 to TRBJ1-2, with TRBD1 matching over 7 bases. With V trimmed by 7 bases and J by 4 bases, 6 bases remained unmatched. Germline V lookup: CDR1 SQVTM, CDR2 ANQGSEA. The CDR3 has 12 residues. CDR3 in amino acids: CSAGDRSYGYTF. The CDR3 bases are TGCAGCGCTGGGGACAGAAGCTATGGCTACACCTTC.

The V call is TRBV7-8, the J call TRBJ2-1; D unclear. Trimming stripped 5 bases from V and 6 bases from J, with 14 bases between. The CDR3 runs to 14 residues. Per germline, CDR1 SGHVS and CDR2 FQNEAQ. The CDR3 loop reads CASSRLTKGNEQFF. The CDR3 DNA sequence: TGTGCCAGCAGCCGCCTTACGAAGGGCAATGAGCAGTTCTTC.

The chain links TRBV5-1 to TRBJ1-5, with D perhaps TRBD1 (6 bases). CDR1 is SGHRS, CDR2 YFSETQ, per germline. V was cut by 0 bases and J by 6 bases, with 10 bases left in between. This CDR3 region has 14 residues. CDR3 loop: CASSLGGGAQPQHF. CDR3 nucleotides: TGCGCCAGCAGCTTGGGAGGGGGGGCTCAGCCCCAGCATTTT.